The clone carrying this TCR beta chain was seen a handful of times. The record originates from a study of T-cell memory formation after mild COVID-19. Constant-segment primers served in 5'RACE that generated TCR alpha and TCR beta cDNA libraries bearing sample barcodes and UMIs. From the 5' RACE reads, TCRdb called clonotypes with MiXCR, one entry per CDR3 protein. The profile shows around 110,000 distinct CDR3 sequences, around an eighth of them singletons. CDR3 length: 15 residues. Unmatched junction bases numbered 4, after V lost 5 bases and J lost 2 bases. The germline gives CDR1 MNHNS, CDR2 SASEGT.

The chain joins TRBV6-1 to TRBJ1-5; 9 bases fit TRBD1. The sequenced sample consisted of PBMCs or a T cell subset sorted from them (not recorded which). This TCR was recovered from a man younger than 35 who had mild COVID-19 (a few samples of this study predate the infection). Cell type and time point are not known. The CDR3 DNA reads TGTGCCAGCAGTAGGGACAGGGATGGCAATCAGCCCCAGCATTTT. Residues: CASSRDRDGNQPQHF.